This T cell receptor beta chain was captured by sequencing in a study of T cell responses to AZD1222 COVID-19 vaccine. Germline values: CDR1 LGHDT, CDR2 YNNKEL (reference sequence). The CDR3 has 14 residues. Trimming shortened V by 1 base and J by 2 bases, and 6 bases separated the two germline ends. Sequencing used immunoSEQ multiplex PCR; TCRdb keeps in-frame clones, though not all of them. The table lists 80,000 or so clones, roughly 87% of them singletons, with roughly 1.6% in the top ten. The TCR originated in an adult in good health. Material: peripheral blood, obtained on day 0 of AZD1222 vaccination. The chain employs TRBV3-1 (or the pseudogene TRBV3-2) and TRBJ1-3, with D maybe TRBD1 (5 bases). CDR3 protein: CASSQVDTGNTIYF. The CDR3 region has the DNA TGTGCCAGCAGCCAAGTGGACACTGGAAACACCATATATTTT.